The 27 T cell receptor beta chains given below trace back to one sample, sequenced in a study of cytomegalovirus exposure and HLA in healthy donors. Sequenced by immunoSEQ multiplex PCR; TCRdb stores in-frame clones only, minus some. The sample contains about 49,000 clones, roughly 93% of which appear only once. Material: PBMCs. The source is a man younger than 30 in good health and CMV-seronegative.

The rearrangement uses TRBV5-6 and TRBJ1-1, with a possible D match to TRBD1 (6 bases). This CDR3 is built from 14 residues. With 4 bases removed from V and 2 bases from J, the gap between germline ends came to 12 bases. Germline assignment: CDR1 SGHDT and CDR2 YYEEEE. The CDR3 here is CASSAGTLNTEAFF. CDR3 sequence (DNA): TGTGCCAGCAGCGCCGGGACATTAAACACTGAAGCTTTCTTT.

The chain employs TRBV19 and TRBJ2-4, with 9 bases fitting TRBD1. Per the germline V gene, CDR1 is LNHDA and CDR2 is SQIVND (reference sequence). V shed 3 bases, J shed 3 bases, and the junction held 15 bases outside the gene matches. The CDR3 length is 19 residues. CDR3 amino acids: CASSILLGGTGLDKNIQYF. The CDR3 DNA reads as TGTGCCAGTAGTATCTTATTGGGGGGGACAGGGCTGGACAAAAACATTCAGTACTTC.

The chain joins TRBV2 to TRBJ2-3; perhaps TRBD2 as D (5 bases). Germline assignment: CDR1 SNHLY and CDR2 FYNNEI. The CDR3 contains 13 residues. Between the trimmed V and J ends, which lost 6 bases and 6 bases, there was a span of 13 bases. The CDR3, as DNA: TGTGCCAGCAGAATGGACTCCACCGATACGCAGTATTTT. Translation gives CASRMDSTDTQYF.

The chain links TRBV11-2 to TRBJ2-1; 11 bases fit TRBD1. V lost 6 bases, J lost 9 bases, and 4 bases stayed unmatched. The CDR3 has 13 amino acids. Germline assignment: CDR1 SGHAT and CDR2 FQNNGV. DNA of the CDR3: TGTGCCAGCAGGGGACAGGGGGTAGGTGAGCAGTTCTTC. This translates into CASRGQGVGEQFF.

The chain links TRBV6-1 to TRBJ2-6; D gene ambiguous. CDR1 is MNHNS, CDR2 SASEGT, per germline. The CDR3 contains 14 residues. Trimming cost V 8 bases and J 0 bases, with 8 bases left between them. The CDR3 is CASCRSSGANVLTF. CDR3 DNA sequence: TGTGCCAGCTGCCGGAGCTCTGGGGCCAACGTCCTGACTTTC.

V gene TRBV19 combines with J gene TRBJ2-4; D perhaps matches TRBD1 (5 bases). CDR3 length equals 11 residues. The ends were cut back, 6 bases at V and 12 bases at J, with 12 bases in the middle. Germline V CDR1 and CDR2: LNHDA, SQIVND (reference sequence). This chain's CDR3 is CASSLAGAQYF. For the CDR3, the DNA is TGTGCCAGTAGCTTGGCTGGGGCTCAGTACTTC.

The chain uses TRBV13 and TRBJ2-7; D perhaps matches TRBD2 (6 bases). This CDR3 has 15 amino acids. The germline V and J ends were trimmed by 4 bases and 2 bases, with 15 bases remaining between them. The germline gives CDR1 PRHDT, CDR2 FYEKMQ (reference sequence). CDR3 region: CASSSSGLATYEQYF. The CDR3 DNA is TGTGCCAGCAGCTCGAGCGGGTTGGCGACCTACGAGCAGTACTTC.

The chain joins TRBV5-3 to TRBJ2-7, with 13 bases aligning to TRBD2. TRBV5-3 is sorted into the ORF group, with uncertain function. This CDR3 contains 15 residues. V dropped 3 bases and J dropped 12; count of bases not matched to a gene: 12. The CDR3 DNA sequence: TGTGCCAGAAGCTGGGAACTAGCGGGAGGGACTAGAGGGTACTTC. The encoded protein is CARSWELAGGTRGYF.

The rearrangement links TRBV6-1 to TRBJ2-3; 11 nucleotides align to TRBD2. The V and J ends lost 6 bases and 4 bases, in that order; junction bases with no gene match: 0. Germline-derived CDR1 and CDR2 are MNHNS and SASEGT. The CDR3 is made up of 13 amino acids. CDR3 in DNA: TGTGCCAGCAGGACTAGCGGGGCAGATACGCAGTATTTT. This codes for CASRTSGADTQYF.

This CDR3 reads CASSLGKTENVLYEQFF. The CDR3 nucleotides are TGTGCCAGCAGCTTAGGGAAAACGGAGAACGTTCTATATGAGCAGTTCTTC. This chain links TRBV7-2 with TRBJ2-1; unclear D gene. The germline V gene encodes CDR1 SGHTA and CDR2 FQGNSA. CDR3 length equals 17 residues. V lost 1 base and J 8 bases, leaving 21 bases between the germline ends.

This clone was recorded once. The rearrangement uses TRBV6-4 and TRBJ1-4, with TRBD1 matching 8 bases. Per germline, CDR1 MRHNA and CDR2 SNTAGT. With V trimmed by 7 bases and J by 2 bases, 3 bases remained unmatched. The CDR3 runs to 14 residues. CDR3 nucleotides: TGTGCCAGCAACGACAGGGGTACTAATGAAAAACTGTTTTTT. It encodes CASNDRGTNEKLFF.

This chain joins TRBV7-9 and TRBJ1-1, with 8 bases lining up with TRBD1. CDR1 and CDR2 from the germline V gene are SEHNR and FQNEAQ (reference sequence). CDR3 length: 12 residues. V shed 4 bases and J 9 bases; nucleotides not matched to a gene: 4. CDR3 DNA: TGTGCCAGCAGCTCGGGACAGGTTAAAGCTTTCTTT. Residues: CASSSGQVKAFF.

CDR3: CASRPGVGNQPQHF. The CDR3 DNA follows: TGTGCCAGCAGACCCGGTGTGGGCAATCAGCCCCAGCATTTT. The chain joins TRBV5-5 to TRBJ1-5; D is uncertain. The CDR3 is 14 residues long. In germline, CDR1 is SGHKS, CDR2 YYEKEE (reference sequence). V was trimmed by 5 bases and J by 2 bases, leaving 11 bases between them. The full variable domain, with the rest looked up from reference TRBV5-5 and TRBJ1-5, is DAGVTQSPTHLIKTRGQQVTLRCSPISGHKSVSWYQQVLGQGPQFIFQYYEKEERGRGNFPDRFSARQFPNYSSELNVNALLLGDSALYLCASRPGVGNQPQHFGDGTRLSIL.

The rearrangement links TRBV5-4 to TRBJ2-1; D remains unclear. Germline CDR1 and CDR2: SGHNT and YYREEE (reference sequence). There are 15 residues in the CDR3. V dropped 4 bases and J dropped 0 bases, with 11 bases sitting between them. CDR3 amino acids: CASSPGSSSYNEQFF. The DNA for the CDR3 is TGTGCCAGCAGCCCCGGGTCCAGCTCCTACAATGAGCAGTTCTTC.

This rearrangement joins TRBV11-3 to TRBJ1-3, with TRBD1 as a possible D gene (6 bases). V lost 5 bases and J 4 bases, leaving 21 bases between the germline ends. The CDR3 runs 17 residues. Germline values: CDR1 SGHNT, CDR2 YENEEA. CDR3 region: CASSRAGRGATGNTIYF. CDR3 bases: TGTGCCAGCAGCCGAGCCGGACGGGGGGCGACCGGAAACACCATATATTTT.

The chain couples TRBV7-2 to TRBJ2-1; 11 bases agree with TRBD2. The germline CDR1 and CDR2 sequences are SGHTA and FQGNSA. V lost 6 bases and J lost 5; bases outside the gene matches: 9. CDR3 length equals 16 residues. The CDR3 spells CASRLTRLAGNNEQFF. In DNA, the CDR3 is TGTGCCAGCAGACTGACGCGACTAGCGGGGAACAATGAGCAGTTCTTC.

V and J are TRBV9 and TRBJ2-1, with 10 bases that match TRBD2. V was clipped by 3 bases and J by 8 bases; unmatched bases: 11. This CDR3 spans 16 amino acids. Germline-derived CDR1 and CDR2 are SGDLS and YYNGEE. CDR3 sequence: CASSGSSGRGGDEQFF. CDR3 in DNA: TGTGCCAGCAGCGGATCTAGCGGGAGAGGTGGCGATGAGCAGTTCTTC.

V is TRBV9 and J is TRBJ2-3; TRBD1 might be the D (5 bases). Germline CDR1 is SGDLS and CDR2 is YYNGEE. CDR3 length: 13 residues. Between the trimmed V and J ends, which lost 0 bases and 6 bases, there was a span of 8 bases. The CDR3 region has the DNA TGTGCCAGCAGCGTAGGGGGCCGGGATACGCAGTATTTT. Translation gives CASSVGGRDTQYF.

This clone was found a few times. The chain carries TRBV15 and TRBJ2-7, with D maybe TRBD2 (5 bases). The germline gives CDR1 LNHNV, CDR2 YYDKDF (reference sequence). V was clipped by 5 bases and J by 7 bases, with 15 bases between them. This CDR3 comprises 13 residues. CDR3 coding DNA: TGTGCCACCAGCTCCCGGACTGCGGGTGAGCAGTACTTC. Protein: CATSSRTAGEQYF.

This chain links TRBV6-1 with TRBJ2-7; tentatively, D is TRBD1 (5 bases). V shed 4 bases and J shed 7 bases, with 17 bases lying between them. CDR1 is MNHNS and CDR2 is SASEGT in the germline V gene. The CDR3 is 14 residues long. The DNA of the CDR3 is TGTGCCAGCAGTGTCTATGGGCAGGGTGGGGAGCAGTACTTC. This codes for CASSVYGQGGEQYF.

The rearrangement links TRBV4-1 to TRBJ2-7; D gene uncertain. Germline V gene sequence: CDR1 MGHRA, CDR2 YSYEKL. There are 15 residues in the CDR3. The V gene lost 2 bases and the J gene lost 4 bases, with 15 bases spanning the gap. This CDR3 is CASSQYLESRYEQYF. The CDR3 bases are TGCGCCAGCAGCCAATATCTGGAAAGCAGGTACGAGCAGTACTTC.

The V and J genes are TRBV2 and TRBJ2-3, with 8 positions matching TRBD2. Germline-derived CDR1 and CDR2 are SNHLY and FYNNEI. This CDR3 is 18 amino acids long. V shed 4 bases, J shed 3 bases, and the junction held 15 bases outside the gene matches. CDR3 nucleotide sequence: TGTGCCAGCAGTGGCAGCAGCGGGAGAGGTTTAGGGACAGATACGCAGTATTTT. Translating it yields CASSGSSGRGLGTDTQYF.

CDR3 bases: TGTGCCAGCAGTTACCTAGCGGGAGAATCCTACGAGCAGTACTTC. This gives the protein CASSYLAGESYEQYF. This chain joins TRBV6-6 and TRBJ2-7, with 10 bases lining up with TRBD2. Per germline, CDR1 MNHNY and CDR2 SVGAGI (reference sequence). The trim removed 2 bases at V and 1 base at J, leaving 2 bases unmatched. The CDR3 contains 15 residues.

The CDR3 loop reads CASSPRTGVGYGYTF. CDR3 nucleotides: TGTGCCAGCAGCCCAAGGACAGGTGTTGGCTATGGCTACACCTTC. The gene calls are TRBV7-8 and TRBJ1-2, with 7 bases aligning to TRBD1. V shed 5 bases, J shed 4 bases, and the junction held 10 bases outside the gene matches. The CDR3 is 15 residues long. Germline CDR1 SGHVS, CDR2 FQNEAQ. Based on the CDR3 plus reference TRBV7-8 and TRBJ1-2, the full variable domain is GAGVSQSPRYKVAKRGQDVALRCDPISGHVSLFWYQQALGQGPEFLTYFQNEAQLDKSGLPSDRFFAERPEGSVSTLKIQRTQQEDSAVYLCASSPRTGVGYGYTFGSGTRLTVV.

The chain combines TRBV18 with TRBJ2-1, with TRBD2 identical over 10 bases. Germline V gene sequence: CDR1 KGHSH, CDR2 LQKENI. The CDR3 totals 17 residues. V was pared by 2 bases and J by 5 bases, with 9 bases of the junction left unmatched. CDR3: CASSPGQSGRAHNEQFF. The CDR3 nucleotides read TGTGCCAGCTCACCAGGTCAAAGCGGGAGGGCCCACAATGAGCAGTTCTTC.

The J gene is TRBJ1-2, the V gene TRBV5-5; TRBD1 matches 8 bases. From germline, CDR1 is SGHKS and CDR2 YYEKEE (reference sequence). Trimming took 4 bases from V and 4 from J; bases not matched to a gene: 6. The CDR3 loop spans 14 amino acids. CDR3 sequence (DNA): TGTGCCAGCAGCGTGACAGGGGCCGGCTATGGCTACACCTTC. This translates into CASSVTGAGYGYTF.

The CDR3 loop reads CASSYLAGGETQYF. The CDR3 nucleotides are TGTGCCAGTAGTTACCTAGCGGGAGGGGAGACCCAGTACTTC. The chain employs TRBV19 and TRBJ2-5; 12 bases are a match to TRBD2. This CDR3 spans 14 amino acids. Per the germline V gene, CDR1 is LNHDA and CDR2 is SQIVND (reference sequence). Germline trimming cut 5 bases from V and 5 bases from J; bases unmatched to any gene: 3.